A single sample is the source of the 28 T cell receptor beta chains below, sequenced in a study of blood T cells in healthy people across ages (dated by TCRdb to 2014 to 2015). The library was made by 5' RACE. Sequenced on an Illumina HiSeq 2500. The second PCR ran for roughly 7 to 11 cycles and used a J-beta primer mix along with a sample-barcoded 5' primer. The public sequencing data were trimmed at Q25 with fastp and processed into clonotypes with MiXCR by TCRdb, which kept only in-frame beta chains. CDR3 protein sequences are deduplicated, and each keeps its most common genes and DNA. The sample table contains under 700,000 distinct CDR3 sequences; only one count was recorded for about 24% of them. The biggest ten clones account for 8.7% of the sample. The same sample was also studied in work on T cells of mothers and their children.

The material sequenced was blood. The origin of the receptors is a boy under 18 in good health.

This clonotype turned up a few times. This chain joins TRBV4-2 and TRBJ2-5, with 7 bases matching TRBD2. The assigned J gene may be wrong: the sequence end matches TRBJ2-1 better. Germline CDR1 is LGHNA and CDR2 is YNFKEQ. The CDR3 spans 14 residues. The CDR3 DNA reads TGTGCCAGCAGCCAGGCGGGAGAAACCCATGAGCAGTTCTTC. Residues: CASSQAGETHEQFF.

The chain is built from TRBV28 and TRBJ1-2; D might be TRBD1 (6 bases). Trimming stripped 6 bases from V and 6 bases from J, with 17 bases between. CDR1 and CDR2 from the germline V gene are MDHEN and SYDVKM. The CDR3 runs 14 residues. CDR3 sequence reads: CASSLGGRFDGYTF. CDR3 DNA: TGTGCCAGCAGCCTCGGGGGGCGTTTTGATGGCTACACCTTC.

This clonotype was detected many times. V usage is TRBV7-9 and J usage is TRBJ2-5; no firm D call. Between the trimmed V and J ends, which lost 0 bases and 3 bases, there was a span of 8 bases. The CDR3 runs 14 residues. Germline values: CDR1 SEHNR, CDR2 FQNEAQ (reference sequence). The chain's CDR3 is CASSLAGTKETQYF. CDR3 sequence (DNA): TGTGCCAGCAGCTTAGCCGGCACTAAAGAGACCCAGTACTTC.

The V call is TRBV28, the J call TRBJ2-6, with D possibly being TRBD2 (5 bases). Trimming took off 6 bases at V and 4 bases at J, with 28 bases between the two ends. The CDR3 length is 20 residues. The germline V gene has CDR1 MDHEN and CDR2 SYDVKM. CDR3 residues: CASSRGWFSAASDGANVLTF. The CDR3 DNA reads as TGTGCCAGCAGCCGGGGTTGGTTTTCTGCTGCCTCTGACGGGGCCAACGTCCTGACTTTC.

This clonotype was seen many times. This chain joins TRBV28 and TRBJ2-1; the match to TRBD1 covers 7 bases. The ends lost 1 base at V and 5 bases at J; junction bases unmatched: 5. CDR1 MDHEN and CDR2 SYDVKM come from the germline V gene. This CDR3 is built from 15 residues. The CDR3 DNA is TGTGCCAGCAGTTTATCAGACAGGGTACACAATGAGCAGTTCTTC. This gives the protein CASSLSDRVHNEQFF. Full variable domain (missing parts from reference TRBV28 and TRBJ2-1): DVKVTQSSRYLVKRTGEKVFLECVQDMDHENMFWYRQDPGLGLRLIYFSYDVKMKEKGDIPEGYSVSREKKERFSLILESASTNQTSMYLCASSLSDRVHNEQFFGPGTRLTVL.

Only a few counts were recorded for this clonotype. The V call is TRBV7-9, the J call TRBJ1-2; 9 bases fit TRBD1. With V trimmed by 2 bases and J by 7 bases, 11 bases remained unmatched. Germline assignment: CDR1 SEHNR and CDR2 FQNEAQ (reference sequence). The CDR3 totals 16 residues. CDR3 protein: CASSLPPGTGMVGYTF. CDR3 nucleotide sequence: TGTGCCAGCAGCTTACCCCCCGGGACAGGGATGGTTGGCTACACCTTC.

The V gene is TRBV7-3, the J gene TRBJ2-4; D gene uncertain. The CDR3 is 13 residues long. Germline loops: CDR1 SGHTA, CDR2 FQGTGA. V dropped 5 bases and J dropped 6 bases, with 11 bases sitting between them. The CDR3 reads CASSLDHGNIQYF. For the CDR3, the DNA is TGTGCCAGCAGCCTAGACCACGGAAACATTCAGTACTTC. The variable domain in full, completed from reference TRBV7-3 and TRBJ2-4, reads GAGVSQTPSNKVTEKGKYVELRCDPISGHTALYWYRQSLGQGPEFLIYFQGTGAADDSGLPNDRFFAVRPEGSVSTLKIQRTERGDSAVYLCASSLDHGNIQYFGAGTRLSVL.

This clonotype has only a few counts. V gene TRBV4-3 combines with J gene TRBJ2-7; D is possibly TRBD2 (5 bases). The V gene lost 2 bases and the J gene lost 12 bases, with 20 bases spanning the gap. The germline gives CDR1 LGHNA, CDR2 YSLEER. CDR3 length: 14 residues. The CDR3 DNA reads as TGCGCCAGCAGCCAAAGGACTCTCACGGAAACTTTGTACTTC. The encoded protein is CASSQRTLTETLYF.

The sample holds a few counts of this clonotype. This sequence joins TRBV20-1 and TRBJ2-5, with D uncertain. Germline values: CDR1 DFQATT, CDR2 SNEGSKA (reference sequence). Trimming took off 0 bases at V and 4 bases at J, with 9 bases between the two ends. This CDR3 region has 13 residues. CDR3 DNA sequence: TGCAGTGCTAGAGAGAACACTCGAGAGACCCAGTACTTC. Protein: CSARENTRETQYF.

The chain combines TRBV12-3 or TRBV12-4 with TRBJ1-1, with D tentatively TRBD1 (6 bases). The V and J ends lost 5 bases and 4 bases respectively, with 23 bases between them. The length of the CDR3 is 17 residues. The CDR3 protein is CASSLTFVRGLGTEAFF. CDR3 coding DNA: TGTGCCAGCAGTCTCACGTTCGTGCGGGGGCTCGGCACTGAAGCTTTCTTT.

This clonotype has just a few counts. The CDR3 region is CASSSPRQASDTQYF. CDR3 coding DNA: TGTGCCAGCAGCTCACCTCGGCAGGCGTCAGATACGCAGTATTTT. This chain links TRBV7-2 with TRBJ2-3; D is ambiguous. Looked up from germline, CDR1 is SGHTA and CDR2 is FQGNSA. The length of the CDR3 is 15 residues. The V end lost 4 bases, the J end lost 4 bases, and 15 bases lay between the germline ends.

The rearrangement links TRBV9 to TRBJ2-5; tentatively, D is TRBD2 (5 bases). In germline, CDR1 is SGDLS, CDR2 YYNGEE. The CDR3 length is 15 residues. The V end was cut by 1 base, the J end by 5 bases, with 15 bases between. This chain's CDR3 is CASSVTGVWIETQYF. The CDR3 nucleotides are TGTGCCAGCAGCGTAACCGGGGTCTGGATCGAGACCCAGTACTTC. The complete variable domain, with remaining parts taken from reference TRBV9 and TRBJ2-5, reads DSGVTQTPKHLITATGQRVTLRCSPRSGDLSVYWYQQSLDQGLQFLIQYYNGEERAKGNILERFSAQQFPDLHSELNLSSLELGDSALYFCASSVTGVWIETQYFGPGTRLLVL.

This clonotype was recorded many times. Written as DNA, the CDR3 is TGTGCCAGCAGTTCCCTTTGGCTAGAGGGGCCTCACAATGAGCAGTTCTTC. It translates to CASSSLWLEGPHNEQFF. The chain employs TRBV28 and TRBJ2-1; D tentatively reads TRBD1 or TRBD2 (5 bases each). In germline, CDR1 is MDHEN, CDR2 SYDVKM. Trimming removed 4 bases from V and 5 bases from J, with 21 bases in between. The CDR3 length is 17 residues.

This clonotype was seen more than once but under ten times. This chain uses TRBV12-3 or TRBV12-4 with TRBJ1-3; 11 bases are shared with TRBD1. The CDR3 sequence is 18 residues long. Trimming cost V 2 bases and J 2 bases; bases outside gene matches: 8. Here the CDR3 reads CASSLTDRGRSPGNTIYF. Written as DNA, the CDR3 is TGTGCCAGCAGTTTAACGGACAGGGGGCGAAGTCCTGGAAACACCATATATTTT.

In the case of this clonotype: A clone one base away is much larger, so this may be a read error. The chain has TRBV7-2 and TRBJ1-2; 9 bases are a match to TRBD1. V lost 4 bases to trimming and J lost 11 bases; unmatched junction nucleotides: 8. In germline, CDR1 is SGHTA, CDR2 FQGNSA. The length of the CDR3 is 13 residues. For the CDR3, the DNA is TGTACCAGCAGCTCGACAGGGGGGAGGTCGTACACCTTC. As protein: CTSSSTGGRSYTF.

V gene TRBV6-6 combines with J gene TRBJ1-1, with a weak D call TRBD1 (6 bases). CDR1 and CDR2 from the germline V gene are MNHNY and SVGAGI (reference sequence). The V end was cut by 5 bases, the J end by 4 bases, with 11 bases between. The CDR3 length is 13 residues. The DNA for the CDR3 is TGTGCCAGCAGTAAACAGGGACGCACTGAAGCTTTCTTT. Protein sequence: CASSKQGRTEAFF.

The genes are TRBV7-2 and TRBJ2-7; possibly TRBD2 for D (6 bases). The germline gives CDR1 SGHTA, CDR2 FQGNSA. The CDR3 length is 15 residues. Between the trimmed V and J ends, which lost 4 bases and 7 bases, there was a span of 20 bases. In DNA, the CDR3 is TGTGCCAGCAGCTCGGGACGGGAGTGGTTTGAAGAGCAGTACTTC. It specifies CASSSGREWFEEQYF.

The gene calls are TRBV6-5 and TRBJ1-4; D unresolved. The germline V gene has CDR1 MNHEY and CDR2 SVGAGI. CDR3 length: 13 residues. V gave up 0 bases and J gave up 6 bases, with 5 bases separating them. The CDR3 loop reads CASSYSGYEKLFF. DNA of the CDR3: TGTGCCAGCAGTTACTCGGGATATGAAAAACTGTTTTTT.

The chain joins TRBV19 to TRBJ2-5, with D unresolved. This CDR3 is 13 amino acids long. V lost 4 bases and J lost 1, with 7 bases in between. Germline assignment: CDR1 LNHDA and CDR2 SQIVND (reference sequence). CDR3 coding DNA: TGTGCCAGTAGTAACCACCGCCAAGAGACCCAGTACTTC. It codes for CASSNHRQETQYF.

CDR3 in DNA: TGTGCCAGCAGCTTGATGGGTGAAACCTACGAGCAGTACTTC. Residues: CASSLMGETYEQYF. The chain links TRBV5-5 to TRBJ2-7; D remains unclear. Trimming shortened V by 1 base and J by 2 bases, and 10 bases separated the two germline ends. Germline V gives CDR1 SGHKS, CDR2 YYEKEE (reference sequence). CDR3 length: 14 residues.

This chain joins TRBV28 and TRBJ2-2; the D gene is possibly TRBD2 (5 bases). Deletions cut 5 bases from V and 5 bases from J, with 21 bases between. The CDR3 consists of 17 residues. CDR1 is MDHEN, CDR2 SYDVKM, per germline. The CDR3 reads CASSTTQFLAETGELFF. Written as DNA, the CDR3 is TGTGCCAGCAGTACCACCCAGTTTCTAGCCGAGACCGGGGAGCTGTTTTTT. Using reference TRBV28 and TRBJ2-2 for the parts outside the CDR3, the full variable domain is DVKVTQSSRYLVKRTGEKVFLECVQDMDHENMFWYRQDPGLGLRLIYFSYDVKMKEKGDIPEGYSVSREKKERFSLILESASTNQTSMYLCASSTTQFLAETGELFFGEGSRLTVL.

The J gene is TRBJ2-1, the V gene TRBV29-1; D tentatively reads TRBD1 or TRBD2 (6 bases each). Germline CDR1 and CDR2: SQVTM and ANQGSEA. The germline V and J ends were trimmed by 1 base and 6 bases, with 16 bases remaining between them. The CDR3 sequence is 15 residues long. The CDR3 is CSVEVGSRGANEQFF. CDR3 bases: TGCAGCGTTGAAGTAGGGAGTAGGGGGGCCAATGAGCAGTTCTTC.

This clonotype showed up just a few times. The CDR3 region has the DNA TGTGCCACCAGATCGACAGGGATTCCCTACGAGCAGTACTTC. It encodes CATRSTGIPYEQYF. This rearrangement joins TRBV24-1 to TRBJ2-5; 7 nucleotides agree with TRBD1. The DNA end is a closer match to TRBJ2-7, so the J assignment may be wrong. The germline V gene has CDR1 KGHDR and CDR2 SFDVKD. CDR3 length: 14 amino acids.

The genes are TRBV6-1 and TRBJ2-1, with D unresolved. This CDR3 is 14 amino acids long. The V end lost 5 bases, the J end lost 9 bases, and 17 bases lay between the germline ends. Germline lookup yields CDR1 MNHNS and CDR2 SASEGT. CDR3 DNA: TGTGCCAGCAGTCCGGGCCGCCTATATATTGAGCAGTTCTTC. Its protein product is CASSPGRLYIEQFF.

This chain links TRBV19 with TRBJ2-1; 7 bases agree with TRBD1. V dropped 5 bases and J dropped 5; count of bases not matched to a gene: 6. The length of the CDR3 is 14 residues. Germline V gene sequence: CDR1 LNHDA, CDR2 SQIVND (reference sequence). CDR3 amino acids: CASSFTGADNEQFF. As DNA, the CDR3 is TGTGCCAGTAGTTTCACAGGGGCGGACAATGAGCAGTTCTTC.

DNA for the CDR3: TGCAGTGCTAGTAGACAGAACCCTAGCTCCTACGAGCAGTACTTC. It yields the protein CSASRQNPSSYEQYF. V is TRBV20-1 and J is TRBJ2-7; tentative D call: TRBD1 (5 bases). Between the trimmed V and J ends, which lost 3 bases and 0 bases, there was a span of 15 bases. Germline-derived CDR1 and CDR2 are DFQATT and SNEGSKA (reference sequence). There are 15 residues in the CDR3.

This chain uses TRBV5-1 with TRBJ2-3; D gene uncertain. Germline V CDR1 and CDR2: SGHRS, YFSETQ. V was shortened by 4 bases and J by 2 bases, with 11 bases between the two germline ends. The CDR3 loop spans 14 amino acids. Here the CDR3 reads CASSQGLVTDTQYF. CDR3 in DNA: TGCGCCAGCAGCCAAGGGTTAGTCACAGATACGCAGTATTTT.

This clonotype was counted a few times. V and J are TRBV4-1 and TRBJ2-7; D ambiguous. V lost 4 bases and J lost 6, with 19 bases in between. The CDR3 extends over 15 amino acids. The V gene's germline CDR1 is MGHRA and CDR2 YSYEKL. The CDR3 sequence is CASSPEIAAPFEQYF. The CDR3, as DNA: TGCGCCAGCAGCCCAGAAATTGCGGCTCCCTTCGAGCAGTACTTC.